The 31 T cell receptor beta chains in this list originate from one sample, sequenced in a study of blood T cell repertoires in COVID-19. Sequenced by immunoSEQ multiplex PCR; TCRdb stores in-frame clones only, minus some. The sample lists around 80,000 clones, 85% to 90% occurring once. Material: peripheral blood. All receptors derive from a man in his 60s with acute or convalescent COVID-19.

The gene calls are TRBV6-5 and TRBJ2-1; 7 bases agree with TRBD2. Germline CDR1 is MNHEY and CDR2 is SVGAGI. CDR3 length equals 14 residues. With V trimmed by 7 bases and J by 8 bases, 11 bases remained unmatched. The CDR3 DNA sequence: TGTGCCAGCATAGGGCGGGAGTTGGGTTATGAGCAGTTCTTC. Translation gives CASIGRELGYEQFF.

The chain combines TRBV5-1 with TRBJ2-3; 12 positions agree with TRBD2. V trimming: 3 bases; J trimming: 6 bases; junction bases outside the gene matches: 8. This CDR3 contains 16 residues. Germline CDR1 reads SGHRS; CDR2 reads YFSETQ. CDR3 loop: CASSSLAGGSGDTQYF. The CDR3 DNA reads as TGCGCCAGCAGCTCACTAGCGGGGGGATCAGGGGATACGCAGTATTTT. The full variable domain, its missing parts supplied by reference TRBV5-1 and TRBJ2-3, is KAGVTQTPRYLIKTRGQQVTLSCSPISGHRSVSWYQQTPGQGLQFLFEYFSETQRNKGNFPGRFSGRQFSNSRSEMNVSTLELGDSALYLCASSSLAGGSGDTQYFGPGTRLTVL.

The genes are TRBV5-1 and TRBJ1-4; D gene ambiguous. The CDR3 runs 15 residues. The V and J ends lost 4 bases and 8 bases respectively, with 18 bases between them. CDR1 SGHRS and CDR2 YFSETQ come from the germline V gene. The CDR3 loop is CASSATPRGEEKLFF. The CDR3 DNA is TGCGCCAGCAGCGCTACTCCTCGGGGAGAGGAAAAACTGTTTTTT.

The chain is built from TRBV5-6 and TRBJ2-7; TRBD2 might be the D (6 bases). Trimming removed 1 base from V and 5 bases from J, with 19 bases in between. Looked up from germline, CDR1 is SGHDT and CDR2 is YYEEEE. This CDR3 contains 16 residues. CDR3 in amino acids: CASSLRSTSRRHEQYF. The CDR3 DNA reads TGTGCCAGCAGCTTGCGATCGACTAGTCGGCGGCACGAGCAGTACTTC.

The V and J genes are TRBV10-2 and TRBJ1-3; D possibly corresponds to TRBD1 (5 bases). Looked up from germline, CDR1 is WSHSY and CDR2 is SAAADI. V was shortened by 4 bases and J by 4 bases, with 5 bases between the two germline ends. The CDR3 is 12 residues long. CDR3 in DNA: TGCGCCAGCAGTGGACAGGGAAACACCATATATTTT. Translated: CASSGQGNTIYF.

The genes are TRBV7-2 and TRBJ2-7; 9 positions agree with TRBD1. V lost 1 base to trimming and J lost 5 bases; unmatched junction nucleotides: 3. The CDR3 contains 14 residues. In germline, CDR1 is SGHTA, CDR2 FQGNSA. The CDR3 loop is CASSLGDRVNEQYF. In DNA form, the CDR3 reads TGTGCCAGCAGCTTAGGGGACAGGGTCAACGAGCAGTACTTC.

With respect to this clone: This same CDR3 is encoded by further DNA sequences in the sample. The chain employs TRBV5-1 and TRBJ1-1; no firm D call. Germline CDR1 is SGHRS and CDR2 is YFSETQ. The CDR3 is 13 residues long. Trimming removed 0 bases from V and 3 bases from J, with 6 bases in between. CDR3 sequence: CASSLESYTEAFF. The CDR3 bases are TGCGCCAGCAGCTTGGAAAGCTACACTGAAGCTTTCTTT.

The chain joins TRBV9 to TRBJ2-1; TRBD2 agrees at 12 bases. This CDR3 contains 16 residues. Germline lookup yields CDR1 SGDLS and CDR2 YYNGEE. The junction had 5 bases not matched to a gene; V was cut back by 0 bases and J by 7 bases. Here the CDR3 reads CASSVDLLAGGNEQFF. DNA of the CDR3: TGTGCCAGCAGCGTAGATTTGCTAGCGGGAGGGAATGAGCAGTTCTTC.

In nucleotides, the CDR3 is TGTGCCAGCAGCCAAATTACGGGACTAGCGGGAGACACCGGGGAGCTGTTTTTT. Translation: CASSQITGLAGDTGELFF. The chain combines TRBV3-1 (or the pseudogene TRBV3-2) with TRBJ2-2; 14 bases line up with TRBD2. V lost 2 bases, J lost 3 bases, and 5 bases stayed unmatched. CDR1 LGHDT and CDR2 YNNKEL come from the germline V gene (reference sequence). The CDR3 loop spans 18 amino acids.

This clone appeared a single time. The chain recombines TRBV5-1 with TRBJ2-5, with D perhaps TRBD2 (6 bases). V was clipped by 0 bases and J by 1 base, with 16 bases between them. The CDR3 sequence is 17 residues long. Per the germline V gene, CDR1 is SGHRS and CDR2 is YFSETQ. CDR3 nucleotide sequence: TGCGCCAGCAGCTTGGCGGAGGGACCACCGAGCCAAGAGACCCAGTACTTC. This sequence encodes CASSLAEGPPSQETQYF.

The chain links TRBV10-3 to TRBJ2-2, with 7 bases lining up with TRBD2. Germline-derived CDR1 and CDR2 are ENHRY and SYGVKD. The V segment lost 4 bases and the J segment 6 bases; nucleotides outside the gene matches: 8. The CDR3 runs to 15 residues. Here the CDR3 reads CAISVRSGDSGELFF. CDR3 nucleotides: TGTGCCATCAGTGTCAGGAGCGGGGATTCCGGGGAGCTGTTTTTT.

The rearrangement uses TRBV28 and TRBJ2-3; the match to TRBD1 covers 7 bases. This CDR3 spans 14 amino acids. Per the germline V gene, CDR1 is MDHEN and CDR2 is SYDVKM. Losses at the gene ends were 6 bases for V and 1 base for J; bases not matched to a gene: 4. CDR3 sequence reads: CASSPGQGTDTQYF. The CDR3, as DNA: TGTGCCAGCAGCCCAGGACAGGGCACAGATACGCAGTATTTT.

The gene calls are TRBV24-1 and TRBJ2-2; 9 bases are shared with TRBD2. The trim removed 6 bases at V and 8 bases at J, leaving 12 bases unmatched. Looked up from germline, CDR1 is KGHDR and CDR2 is SFDVKD. This CDR3 region has 16 residues. The CDR3 DNA reads TGTGCCACCAGTACCGGGACTAGCCCCCGCCATGGGGAGCTGTTTTTT. Its protein product is CATSTGTSPRHGELFF.

This clone occurred once. The chain joins TRBV11-2 to TRBJ2-4; 7 positions agree with TRBD2. CDR1 is SGHAT, CDR2 FQNNGV, per germline. V lost 1 base, J lost 8 bases, and 5 bases stayed unmatched. CDR3 length equals 14 residues. CDR3 loop: CASSLAGGRDIQYF. CDR3 DNA sequence: TGTGCCAGCAGCTTAGCCGGGGGGAGGGACATTCAGTACTTC. The full variable domain, rest sourced from reference TRBV11-2 and TRBJ2-4, is EAGVAQSPRYKIIEKRQSVAFWCNPISGHATLYWYQQILGQGPKLLIQFQNNGVVDDSQLPKDRFSAERLKGVDSTLKIQPAKLEDSAVYLCASSLAGGRDIQYFGAGTRLSVL.

The chain recombines TRBV5-1 with TRBJ2-5; D remains ambiguous. CDR3 length equals 14 residues. Germline V lookup: CDR1 SGHRS, CDR2 YFSETQ. The ends were cut back, 0 bases at V and 1 base at J, with 7 bases in the middle. CDR3: CASSLEQPQETQYF. The CDR3 DNA reads as TGCGCCAGCAGCTTGGAGCAACCCCAAGAGACCCAGTACTTC.

The V gene is TRBV29-1, the J gene TRBJ2-7; D is possibly TRBD2 (6 bases). Deletions cut 6 bases from V and 3 bases from J, with 15 bases between. There are 13 residues in the CDR3. CDR1 is SQVTM and CDR2 is ANQGSEA in the germline V gene. The CDR3 DNA reads TGCAGCGTGAGCGGGCGAACCGTCTACGAGCAGTACTTC. It is translated as CSVSGRTVYEQYF.

This clone occurred a few times. This chain connects TRBV7-9 to TRBJ2-7, with 8 bases aligning to TRBD2. The CDR3 extends over 12 amino acids. Germline V CDR1 and CDR2: SEHNR, FQNEAQ (reference sequence). The trim removed 8 bases at V and 3 bases at J, leaving 3 bases unmatched. CDR3 sequence reads: CASGGGNYEQYF. CDR3 coding DNA: TGTGCCAGCGGCGGGGGGAACTACGAGCAGTACTTC.

The V and J genes are TRBV6-5 and TRBJ2-7; 9 bases are shared with TRBD1. CDR1 is MNHEY, CDR2 SVGAGI, per germline. V shed 6 bases and J 3 bases; nucleotides not matched to a gene: 9. CDR3 length: 15 residues. The CDR3 region has the DNA TGTGCCAGCAGCGGGAAAGGGGACAGGGTCTACGAGCAGTACTTC. It codes for CASSGKGDRVYEQYF.

J is TRBJ2-4 and V is TRBV11-2; 9 nucleotides line up with TRBD2. Germline trimming cut 5 bases from V and 7 bases from J; bases unmatched to any gene: 6. The CDR3 has 14 amino acids. Germline V gene data show CDR1 as SGHAT and CDR2 as FQNNGV. The CDR3 protein is CASSRSGSVNIQYF. The CDR3, as DNA: TGTGCCAGCAGCCGTAGCGGGAGTGTTAACATTCAGTACTTC. The variable domain in full, completed from reference TRBV11-2 and TRBJ2-4, reads EAGVAQSPRYKIIEKRQSVAFWCNPISGHATLYWYQQILGQGPKLLIQFQNNGVVDDSQLPKDRFSAERLKGVDSTLKIQPAKLEDSAVYLCASSRSGSVNIQYFGAGTRLSVL.

This clone has just one count. The chain has TRBV18 and TRBJ2-6; D is perhaps TRBD1 (5 bases). V was pared by 3 bases and J by 1 base, with 10 bases between. From germline, CDR1 is KGHSH and CDR2 LQKENI. The CDR3 runs to 16 residues. CDR3 residues: CASSPYAGSGANVLTF. As DNA, the CDR3 is TGTGCCAGCTCACCTTACGCAGGGTCTGGGGCCAACGTCCTGACTTTC.

The J gene is TRBJ1-3, the V gene TRBV3-1 (or the pseudogene TRBV3-2); D possibly corresponds to TRBD1 (5 bases). The CDR3 sequence is 15 residues long. In germline, CDR1 is LGHDT, CDR2 YNNKEL (reference sequence). V lost 0 bases and J lost 2, with 8 bases in between. The DNA for the CDR3 is TGTGCCAGCAGCCAAGATCGGGGGACTGGAAACACCATATATTTT. Its protein is CASSQDRGTGNTIYF.

This chain uses TRBV12-5 with TRBJ2-2, with TRBD1 matching 8 bases. V shed 5 bases, J shed 0 bases, and the junction held 11 bases outside the gene matches. This CDR3 has 18 residues. The germline CDR1 and CDR2 sequences are LGHNT and FRNRAP. Here the CDR3 reads CASGTTLTGGTNTGELFF. The CDR3 region has the DNA TGTGCTAGTGGTACGACGTTAACAGGGGGAACGAACACCGGGGAGCTGTTTTTT.

This sequence joins TRBV6-1 and TRBJ1-3; D gene ambiguous. Trimming cost V 4 bases and J 0 bases, with 13 bases left between them. This CDR3 has 16 residues. CDR1 and CDR2 (germline): MNHNS, SASEGT. The CDR3 loop is CASSANTVSSGNTIYF. The CDR3 coding sequence is TGTGCCAGCAGTGCCAACACAGTGAGCTCTGGAAACACCATATATTTT.

About this clone: Additional DNA sequences in this sample encode the identical CDR3. The gene calls are TRBV5-1 and TRBJ1-2; possible D gene TRBD1, 5 bases. The germline gives CDR1 SGHRS, CDR2 YFSETQ. Trimming stripped 4 bases from V and 2 bases from J, with 9 bases between. The CDR3 spans 13 residues. Here the CDR3 DNA reads TGCGCCAGCAGCCTGGACACCAACTATGGCTACACCTTC. It encodes CASSLDTNYGYTF.

The chain uses TRBV11-1 and TRBJ2-3; 9 positions match TRBD2. J was trimmed by 6 bases and V by 5 bases; bases with no gene match: 12. The CDR3 length is 16 residues. Germline CDR1 and CDR2: SGHAT and FQDESV (reference sequence). CDR3 coding DNA: TGTGCCAGCAGCCAACGTCCCGGGACTAGCCCGGATACGCAGTATTTT. This sequence encodes CASSQRPGTSPDTQYF.

This clone has only one observation. The chain is built from TRBV29-1 and TRBJ1-2; 9 bases match TRBD1. J lost 8 bases, V lost 4 bases, and 5 bases had no gene match. The germline V gene encodes CDR1 SQVTM and CDR2 ANQGSEA. CDR3 length: 12 residues. The CDR3 sequence is CSVATGGYGYTF. For the CDR3, the DNA is TGCAGCGTTGCCACAGGGGGCTACGGCTACACCTTC.

The chain joins TRBV5-1 to TRBJ1-2; 9 bases align to TRBD1. After removal of 1 base from V and 8 bases from J, the junction contained 6 bases not matched to a gene. The CDR3 is made up of 14 amino acids. Germline V lookup: CDR1 SGHRS, CDR2 YFSETQ. CDR3 DNA sequence: TGCGCCAGCAGCTTGAGGGACAGGGCTAAAGGCTACACCTTC. Translating it yields CASSLRDRAKGYTF.

CDR3 DNA sequence: TGTGCCAGCTCACCAGGTAGAGCCCTAATTGGCTACGAGCAGTACTTC. It is translated as CASSPGRALIGYEQYF. The chain links TRBV18 to TRBJ2-7; no clear D gene. The CDR3 extends over 16 amino acids. Germline V gene lookup returns CDR1 KGHSH and CDR2 LQKENI. The ends were cut back, 2 bases at V and 3 bases at J, with 17 bases in the middle. Supplemented by reference TRBV18 and TRBJ2-7, the full variable domain reads NAGVMQNPRHLVRRRGQEARLRCSPMKGHSHVYWYRQLPEEGLKFMVYLQKENIIDESGMPKERFSAEFPKEGPSILRIQQVVRGDSAAYFCASSPGRALIGYEQYFGPGTRLTVT.

The chain links TRBV3-1 (or the pseudogene TRBV3-2) to TRBJ1-1; D is undetermined. This CDR3 has 13 amino acids. Germline CDR1 LGHDT, CDR2 YNNKEL (reference sequence). V shed 1 base and J shed 1 base, with 4 bases lying between them. CDR3 DNA sequence: TGTGCCAGCAGCCAAGGAGGGAACACTGAAGCTTTCTTT. This translates into CASSQGGNTEAFF.

The chain carries TRBV9 and TRBJ2-3, with D possibly being TRBD1 (5 bases). In germline, CDR1 is SGDLS, CDR2 YYNGEE. V was clipped by 3 bases and J by 0 bases, with 8 bases between them. The CDR3 is 14 amino acids. The CDR3 loop is CASSATASTDTQYF. CDR3 DNA sequence: TGTGCCAGCAGCGCGACAGCTAGCACAGATACGCAGTATTTT.

This chain joins TRBV6-1 and TRBJ2-7, with TRBD2 identical over 8 bases. V shed 0 bases and J 4 bases; nucleotides not matched to a gene: 2. Per germline, CDR1 MNHNS and CDR2 SASEGT. The CDR3 is 14 residues long. CDR3: CASSEASGDYEQYF. DNA of the CDR3: TGTGCCAGCAGTGAAGCTAGCGGGGATTACGAGCAGTACTTC.